This paragraph reports one T cell receptor beta chain. Antigen specificity is unknown. The sample is drawn from a study of cytomegalovirus exposure and HLA in healthy donors. Study as a whole: The 110 or so validation repertoires used a platform that matched the one used for the approximately 610 first-cohort repertoires, as a later analysis reported. Whole-study results and caveats: Generally TCR sequences proved uncommon, though certain public TCRs appeared in numerous donors.

Only in-frame clones appear in the TCRdb table, and some are missing; sequencing was by immunoSEQ multiplex PCR. The sample holds roughly 80,000 clones, less than 95% seen once. The CDR3 spans 18 residues. V lost 0 bases and J lost 0; bases outside the gene matches: 10. The germline CDR1 and CDR2 sequences are GTSNPN and SVGIG (reference sequence). This TCR came from a woman between 18 and 29 years old in good health and CMV-seropositive. Source material: PBMCs. The rearrangement joins TRBV30 to TRBJ2-1; 8 positions agree with TRBD2. CDR3 region: CAWSVRAGAGLSYNEQFF. The CDR3 DNA is TGTGCCTGGAGTGTACGAGCGGGGGCCGGGCTCTCCTACAATGAGCAGTTCTTC.